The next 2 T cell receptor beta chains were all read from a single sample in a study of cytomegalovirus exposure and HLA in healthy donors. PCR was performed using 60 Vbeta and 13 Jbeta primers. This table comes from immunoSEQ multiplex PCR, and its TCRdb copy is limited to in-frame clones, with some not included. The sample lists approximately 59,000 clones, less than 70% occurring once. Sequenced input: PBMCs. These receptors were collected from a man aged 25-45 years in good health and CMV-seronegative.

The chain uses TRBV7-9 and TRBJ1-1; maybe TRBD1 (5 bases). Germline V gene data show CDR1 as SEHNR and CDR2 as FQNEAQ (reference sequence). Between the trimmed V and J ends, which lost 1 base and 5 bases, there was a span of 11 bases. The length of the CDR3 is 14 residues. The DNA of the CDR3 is TGTGCCAGCAGCTTAGGGCAGGGTAGAACTGAAGCTTTCTTT. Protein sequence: CASSLGQGRTEAFF.

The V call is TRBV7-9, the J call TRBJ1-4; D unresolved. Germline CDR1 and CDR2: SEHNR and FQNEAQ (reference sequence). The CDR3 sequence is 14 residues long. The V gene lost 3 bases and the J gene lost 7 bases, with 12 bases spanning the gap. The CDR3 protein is CASSLSIGGEKLFF. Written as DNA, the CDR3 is TGTGCCAGCAGCTTGAGCATAGGAGGTGAAAAACTGTTTTTT.